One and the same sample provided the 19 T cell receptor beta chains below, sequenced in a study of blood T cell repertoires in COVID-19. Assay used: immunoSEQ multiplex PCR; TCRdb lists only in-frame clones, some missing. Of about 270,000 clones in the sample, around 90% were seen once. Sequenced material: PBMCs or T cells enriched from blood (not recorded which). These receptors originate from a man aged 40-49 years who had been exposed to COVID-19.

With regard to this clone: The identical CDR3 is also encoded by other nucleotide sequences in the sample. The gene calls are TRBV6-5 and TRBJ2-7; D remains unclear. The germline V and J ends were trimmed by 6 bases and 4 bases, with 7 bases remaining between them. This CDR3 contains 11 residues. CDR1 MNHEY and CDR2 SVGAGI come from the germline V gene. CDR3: CASSRSYEQYF. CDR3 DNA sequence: TGTGCCAGCAGCCGGTCGTACGAGCAGTACTTC.

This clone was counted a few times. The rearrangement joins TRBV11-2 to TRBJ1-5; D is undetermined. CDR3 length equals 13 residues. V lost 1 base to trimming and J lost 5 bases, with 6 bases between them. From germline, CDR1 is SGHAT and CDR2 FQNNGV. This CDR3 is CASSLGQDQPQHF. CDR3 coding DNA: TGTGCCAGCAGCTTAGGGCAAGATCAGCCCCAGCATTTT.

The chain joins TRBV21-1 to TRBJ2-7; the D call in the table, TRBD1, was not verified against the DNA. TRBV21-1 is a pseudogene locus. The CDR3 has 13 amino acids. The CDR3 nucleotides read TGTGCCCCCGCCAGTGTAAGCTCCTACGAGCAGTACTTC. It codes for CAPASVSSYEQYF.

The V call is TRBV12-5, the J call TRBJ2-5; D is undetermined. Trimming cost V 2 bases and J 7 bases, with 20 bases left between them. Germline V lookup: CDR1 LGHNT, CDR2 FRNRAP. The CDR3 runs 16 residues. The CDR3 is CASGLTLELPSGTQYF. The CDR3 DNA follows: TGTGCTAGTGGTTTGACTCTTGAGCTGCCCTCGGGGACCCAGTACTTC.

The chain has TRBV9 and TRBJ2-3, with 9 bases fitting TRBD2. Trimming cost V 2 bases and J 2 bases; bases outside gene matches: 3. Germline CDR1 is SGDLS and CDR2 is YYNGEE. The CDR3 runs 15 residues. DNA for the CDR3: TGTGCCAGCAGCGTCTTAGCGGGAGCCACAGATACGCAGTATTTT. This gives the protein CASSVLAGATDTQYF.

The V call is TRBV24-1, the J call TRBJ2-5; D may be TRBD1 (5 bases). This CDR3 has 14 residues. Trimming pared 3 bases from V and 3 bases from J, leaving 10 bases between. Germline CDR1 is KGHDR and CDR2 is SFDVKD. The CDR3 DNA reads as TGTGCCACCAGTGATACTGGCAGGGAAGAGACCCAGTACTTC. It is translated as CATSDTGREETQYF.

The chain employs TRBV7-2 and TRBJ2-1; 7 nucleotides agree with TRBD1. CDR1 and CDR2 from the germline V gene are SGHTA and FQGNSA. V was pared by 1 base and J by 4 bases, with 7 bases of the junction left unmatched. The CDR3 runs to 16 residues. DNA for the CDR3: TGTGCCAGCAGCTTAGTCTTCCGGACAGGATACAATGAGCAGTTCTTC. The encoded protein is CASSLVFRTGYNEQFF.

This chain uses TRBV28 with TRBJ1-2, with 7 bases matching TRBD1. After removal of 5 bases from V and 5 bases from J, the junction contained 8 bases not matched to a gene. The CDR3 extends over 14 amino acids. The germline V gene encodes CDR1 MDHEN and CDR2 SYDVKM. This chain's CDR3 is CASSHPQGVYGYTF. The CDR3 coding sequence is TGTGCCAGCAGTCACCCTCAGGGGGTTTATGGCTACACCTTC.

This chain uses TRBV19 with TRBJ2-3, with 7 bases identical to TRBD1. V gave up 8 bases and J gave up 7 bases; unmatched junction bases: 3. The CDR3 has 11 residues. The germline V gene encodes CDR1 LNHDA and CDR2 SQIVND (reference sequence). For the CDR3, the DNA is TGTGCCAGTGAGGGACAGAATACGCAGTATTTT. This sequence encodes CASEGQNTQYF.

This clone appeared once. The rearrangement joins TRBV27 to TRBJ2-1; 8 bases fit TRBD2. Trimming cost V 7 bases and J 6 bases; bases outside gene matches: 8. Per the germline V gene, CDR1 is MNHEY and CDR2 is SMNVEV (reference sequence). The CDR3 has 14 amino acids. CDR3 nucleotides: TGTGCCAGCACTCGGGGGGGAGGGCCCAATGAGCAGTTCTTC. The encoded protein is CASTRGGGPNEQFF.

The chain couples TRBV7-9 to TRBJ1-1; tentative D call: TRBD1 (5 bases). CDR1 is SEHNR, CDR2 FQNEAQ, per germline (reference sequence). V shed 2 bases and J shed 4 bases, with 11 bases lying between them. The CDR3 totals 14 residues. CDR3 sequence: CASSLPGWVTEAFF. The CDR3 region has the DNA TGTGCCAGCAGCTTACCAGGGTGGGTCACTGAAGCTTTCTTT.

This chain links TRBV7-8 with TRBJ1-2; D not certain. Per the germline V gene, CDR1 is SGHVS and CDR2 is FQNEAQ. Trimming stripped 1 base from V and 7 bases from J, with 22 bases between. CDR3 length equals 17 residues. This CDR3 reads CASSLGRRPRSDSGYTF. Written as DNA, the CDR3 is TGTGCCAGCAGCTTAGGGCGCAGGCCCCGATCGGACTCTGGCTACACCTTC. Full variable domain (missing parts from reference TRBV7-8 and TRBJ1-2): GAGVSQSPRYKVAKRGQDVALRCDPISGHVSLFWYQQALGQGPEFLTYFQNEAQLDKSGLPSDRFFAERPEGSVSTLKIQRTQQEDSAVYLCASSLGRRPRSDSGYTFGSGTRLTVV.

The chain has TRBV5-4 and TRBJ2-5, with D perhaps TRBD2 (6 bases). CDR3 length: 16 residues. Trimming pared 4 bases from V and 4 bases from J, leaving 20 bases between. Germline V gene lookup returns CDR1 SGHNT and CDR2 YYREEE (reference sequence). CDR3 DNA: TGTGCCAGCAGCGTGGCCGGGACTCTCACCTTAGAGACCCAGTACTTC. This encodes CASSVAGTLTLETQYF.

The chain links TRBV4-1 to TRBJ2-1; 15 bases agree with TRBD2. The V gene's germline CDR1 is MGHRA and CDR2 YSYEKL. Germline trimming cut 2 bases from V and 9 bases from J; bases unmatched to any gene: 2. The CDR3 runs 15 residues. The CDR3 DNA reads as TGCGCCAGCAGCCAACCGGGACTAGCGGGAGGTGAGCAGTTCTTC. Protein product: CASSQPGLAGGEQFF.

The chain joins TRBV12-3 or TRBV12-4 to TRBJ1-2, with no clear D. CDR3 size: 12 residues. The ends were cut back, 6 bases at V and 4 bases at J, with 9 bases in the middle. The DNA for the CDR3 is TGTGCCAGCAGCCAGTCCTCCTATGGCTACACCTTC. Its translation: CASSQSSYGYTF.

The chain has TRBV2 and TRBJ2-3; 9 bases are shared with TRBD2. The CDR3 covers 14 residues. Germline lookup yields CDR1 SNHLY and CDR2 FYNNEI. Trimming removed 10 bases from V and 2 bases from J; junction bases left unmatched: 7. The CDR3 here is CAIRSGRLTDTQYF. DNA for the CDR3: TGTGCCATCCGTAGCGGGAGACTCACAGATACGCAGTATTTT.

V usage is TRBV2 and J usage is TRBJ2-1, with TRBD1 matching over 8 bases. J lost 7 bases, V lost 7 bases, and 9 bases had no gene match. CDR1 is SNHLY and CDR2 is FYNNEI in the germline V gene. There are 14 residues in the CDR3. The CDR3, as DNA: TGTGCCAGCAATACCGGGACAGGTCCAAATGAGCAGTTCTTC. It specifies CASNTGTGPNEQFF.

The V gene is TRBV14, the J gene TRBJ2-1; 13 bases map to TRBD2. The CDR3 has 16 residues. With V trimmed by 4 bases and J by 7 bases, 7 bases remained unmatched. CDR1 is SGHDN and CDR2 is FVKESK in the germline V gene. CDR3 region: CASSPLLAGGPNEQFF. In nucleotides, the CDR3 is TGTGCCAGCAGCCCACTACTAGCGGGAGGGCCTAATGAGCAGTTCTTC.

Here the CDR3 reads CAWSKGGLGYTF. In DNA, the CDR3 is TGTGCCTGGAGCAAAGGGGGTCTTGGCTACACCTTC. The rearrangement links TRBV30 to TRBJ1-2; tentative D call: TRBD1 (6 bases). CDR1 and CDR2 (germline): GTSNPN, SVGIG (reference sequence). The CDR3 has 12 amino acids. The V end was cut by 3 bases, the J end by 7 bases, with 12 bases between. The full variable domain, in which reference TRBV30 and TRBJ1-2 provide the parts outside the CDR3, is SQTIHQWPATLVQPVGSPLSLECTVEGTSNPNLYWYRQAAGRGLQLLFYSVGIGQISSEVPQNLSASRPQDRQFILSSKKLLLSDSGFYLCAWSKGGLGYTFGSGTRLTVV.